Listed here are 7 T cell receptor beta chains from one sample, sequenced in a study of cytomegalovirus exposure and HLA in healthy donors. A multiplex PCR was run with 60 Vbeta primers and 13 Jbeta primers. Produced via immunoSEQ multiplex PCR; TCRdb's table is partial and in-frame only. The sample has about 87,000 clones, over 70% seen once. The sample taken for sequencing was PBMCs. The origin of the receptors is a young man in good health and CMV-seropositive.

The J gene is TRBJ1-6, the V gene TRBV6-5; TRBD1 might be the D (6 bases). The germline V gene encodes CDR1 MNHEY and CDR2 SVGAGI. V gave up 4 bases and J gave up 10 bases, with 17 bases separating them. The CDR3 has 15 amino acids. DNA of the CDR3: TGTGCCAGCAGTTCTCCCGGGACAAGGGACTCACCCCTCCACTTT. The encoded protein is CASSSPGTRDSPLHF.

The chain couples TRBV27 to TRBJ2-5; possible D gene TRBD1, 6 bases. The CDR3 loop spans 14 amino acids. V lost 9 bases and J 4 bases, leaving 18 bases between the germline ends. Per germline, CDR1 MNHEY and CDR2 SMNVEV (reference sequence). The CDR3 region has the DNA TGTGCCAGTCGAACAGGGTTGTTGGGAGAGACCCAGTACTTC. Translated: CASRTGLLGETQYF.

The chain joins TRBV27 to TRBJ2-1; TRBD1 agrees at 8 bases. Germline CDR1 reads MNHEY; CDR2 reads SMNVEV (reference sequence). Trimming took 5 bases from V and 8 from J; bases not matched to a gene: 11. The CDR3 covers 15 residues. The CDR3 here is CASSPWTGKHDEQFF. Written as DNA, the CDR3 is TGTGCCAGCAGTCCCTGGACAGGGAAGCACGATGAGCAGTTCTTC.

The chain combines TRBV29-1 with TRBJ2-2, with TRBD1 matching over 11 bases. This CDR3 is 14 amino acids long. Germline-derived CDR1 and CDR2 are SQVTM and ANQGSEA. Germline trimming cut 6 bases from V and 7 bases from J; bases unmatched to any gene: 7. The CDR3 DNA reads as TGCAGCGTCCGGACAGGGGGCGATTTCGGGGAGCTGTTTTTT. It specifies CSVRTGGDFGELFF.

The chain is built from TRBV2 and TRBJ1-1; D not certain. CDR1 and CDR2 (germline): SNHLY, FYNNEI. V was pared by 5 bases and J by 6 bases, with 13 bases between. The CDR3 has 13 amino acids. The CDR3 sequence: CASSPINSAEAFF. CDR3 coding DNA: TGTGCCAGCAGTCCTATAAACTCGGCTGAAGCTTTCTTT.

V usage is TRBV30 and J usage is TRBJ2-3, with TRBD2 matching 7 bases. V shed 0 bases and J 4 bases; nucleotides not matched to a gene: 22. This CDR3 region has 20 residues. Germline CDR1 reads GTSNPN; CDR2 reads SVGIG (reference sequence). The CDR3 protein is CAWSVIENRAGVMGADTQYF. CDR3 nucleotide sequence: TGTGCCTGGAGTGTAATAGAGAATAGGGCGGGAGTTATGGGGGCAGATACGCAGTATTTT.

This clone occurred once. This chain links TRBV30 with TRBJ1-4; D remains ambiguous. There are 14 residues in the CDR3. Trimming cost V 5 bases and J 7 bases, with 17 bases left between them. The germline gives CDR1 GTSNPN, CDR2 SVGIG (reference sequence). This CDR3 reads CAWGPPGGSEKLFF. DNA of the CDR3: TGTGCCTGGGGACCTCCCGGAGGTAGTGAAAAACTGTTTTTT.